The T cell receptor beta chain under discussion was sequenced for a study of T-cell reconstitution after alpha-beta-depleted transplantation in children (dated by TCRdb to the mid-2010s). For the study in its entirety: Using TCR repertoire profiling, the study quantitatively followed how T-cell immune reconstitution unfolded in children after TCRalphabeta/CD19-depleted allogeneic hematopoietic cell transplantation.

Via the germline V gene, CDR1 is MNHEY and CDR2 SVGEGT. The CDR3 starts with the cysteine, ends with the phenylalanine, and has 17 residues. The sequence is cut down to CDR3 DNA, 51 bases in frame from base 1. The V end gives up 6 bases and the J end 5 bases, leaving 13 bases in the junction not matched to a gene. The method was PCR. TCRdb names Illumina HiSeq 2500 as the instrument used. TCR library preparation used molecular barcoding, with unique molecular identifiers applied to normalize quantification of the TCRbeta repertoire. The public reads were reprocessed in TCRdb via fastp at Q25 and MiXCR, keeping in-frame beta chains. Rows are unified per CDR3 protein, each entry keeping the most common DNA and genes. The sample records about 240,000 distinct CDR3 sequences, around 11% of which are singletons. 2% to 3% of the sample is in the top ten clones. The table lists this clonotype with many counts. The specificity of this receptor is unknown. No base qualities exist here, and no much larger clone lies one base off it.

The specimen was PBMCs from the stem cell graft donor, collected from the stem cell graft. This sequence was found in a human donor who donated a stem cell graft to a child with acute lymphoblastic leukemia. The chain is assembled from TRBV6-2 or TRBV6-3 and TRBJ2-7; 13 bases in the junction line up with TRBD2. CDR3 protein: CASSHDRTSGSTHEQYF. The nucleotides are TGTGCCAGCAGCCACGACCGGACTAGCGGGAGTACCCACGAGCAGTACTTC.